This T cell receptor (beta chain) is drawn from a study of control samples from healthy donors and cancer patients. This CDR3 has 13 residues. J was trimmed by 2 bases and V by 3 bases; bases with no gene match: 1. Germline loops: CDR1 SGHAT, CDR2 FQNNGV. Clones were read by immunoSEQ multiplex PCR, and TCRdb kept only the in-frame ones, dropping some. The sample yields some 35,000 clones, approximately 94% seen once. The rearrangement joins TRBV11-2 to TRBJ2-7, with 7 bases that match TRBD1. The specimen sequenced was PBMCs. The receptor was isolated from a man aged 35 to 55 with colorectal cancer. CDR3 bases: TGTGCCAGCAGCTTCGACAGGGCCTACGAGCAGTACTTC. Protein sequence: CASSFDRAYEQYF.